The entry below gives a single T cell receptor beta chain sequence along with its context. This entry belongs to a study of T cell responses to AZD1222 COVID-19 vaccine. Only in-frame clones appear in the TCRdb table, and some are missing; sequencing was by immunoSEQ multiplex PCR. The table has 70,000 to 90,000 clones, roughly 89% seen once. The V and J ends lost 10 bases and 3 bases, in that order; junction bases with no gene match: 6. The germline gives CDR1 MNHEY, CDR2 SVGAGI. There are 12 residues in the CDR3. The sequenced sample was peripheral blood, obtained on day 0 of AZD1222 vaccination. This chain links TRBV6-5 with TRBJ2-7, with 7 bases aligning to TRBD1. The clonotype comes from an adult in good health. The CDR3, as DNA: TGTGCCACTGGGGACAGAGGCTACGAGCAGTACTTC. The encoded protein is CATGDRGYEQYF.